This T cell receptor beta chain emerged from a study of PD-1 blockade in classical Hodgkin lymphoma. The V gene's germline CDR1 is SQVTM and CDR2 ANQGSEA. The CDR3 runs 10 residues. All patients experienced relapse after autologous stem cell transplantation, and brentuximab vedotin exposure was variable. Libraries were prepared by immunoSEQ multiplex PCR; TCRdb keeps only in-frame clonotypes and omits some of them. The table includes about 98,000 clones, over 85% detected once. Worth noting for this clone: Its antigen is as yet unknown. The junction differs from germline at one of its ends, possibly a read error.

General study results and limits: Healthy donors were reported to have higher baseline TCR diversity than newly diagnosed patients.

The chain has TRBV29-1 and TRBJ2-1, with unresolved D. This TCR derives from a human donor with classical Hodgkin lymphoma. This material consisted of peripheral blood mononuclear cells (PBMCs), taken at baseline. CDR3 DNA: TGCAGCGGCACCTATAATGAGCAGTTCTTC. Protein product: CSGTYNEQFF.